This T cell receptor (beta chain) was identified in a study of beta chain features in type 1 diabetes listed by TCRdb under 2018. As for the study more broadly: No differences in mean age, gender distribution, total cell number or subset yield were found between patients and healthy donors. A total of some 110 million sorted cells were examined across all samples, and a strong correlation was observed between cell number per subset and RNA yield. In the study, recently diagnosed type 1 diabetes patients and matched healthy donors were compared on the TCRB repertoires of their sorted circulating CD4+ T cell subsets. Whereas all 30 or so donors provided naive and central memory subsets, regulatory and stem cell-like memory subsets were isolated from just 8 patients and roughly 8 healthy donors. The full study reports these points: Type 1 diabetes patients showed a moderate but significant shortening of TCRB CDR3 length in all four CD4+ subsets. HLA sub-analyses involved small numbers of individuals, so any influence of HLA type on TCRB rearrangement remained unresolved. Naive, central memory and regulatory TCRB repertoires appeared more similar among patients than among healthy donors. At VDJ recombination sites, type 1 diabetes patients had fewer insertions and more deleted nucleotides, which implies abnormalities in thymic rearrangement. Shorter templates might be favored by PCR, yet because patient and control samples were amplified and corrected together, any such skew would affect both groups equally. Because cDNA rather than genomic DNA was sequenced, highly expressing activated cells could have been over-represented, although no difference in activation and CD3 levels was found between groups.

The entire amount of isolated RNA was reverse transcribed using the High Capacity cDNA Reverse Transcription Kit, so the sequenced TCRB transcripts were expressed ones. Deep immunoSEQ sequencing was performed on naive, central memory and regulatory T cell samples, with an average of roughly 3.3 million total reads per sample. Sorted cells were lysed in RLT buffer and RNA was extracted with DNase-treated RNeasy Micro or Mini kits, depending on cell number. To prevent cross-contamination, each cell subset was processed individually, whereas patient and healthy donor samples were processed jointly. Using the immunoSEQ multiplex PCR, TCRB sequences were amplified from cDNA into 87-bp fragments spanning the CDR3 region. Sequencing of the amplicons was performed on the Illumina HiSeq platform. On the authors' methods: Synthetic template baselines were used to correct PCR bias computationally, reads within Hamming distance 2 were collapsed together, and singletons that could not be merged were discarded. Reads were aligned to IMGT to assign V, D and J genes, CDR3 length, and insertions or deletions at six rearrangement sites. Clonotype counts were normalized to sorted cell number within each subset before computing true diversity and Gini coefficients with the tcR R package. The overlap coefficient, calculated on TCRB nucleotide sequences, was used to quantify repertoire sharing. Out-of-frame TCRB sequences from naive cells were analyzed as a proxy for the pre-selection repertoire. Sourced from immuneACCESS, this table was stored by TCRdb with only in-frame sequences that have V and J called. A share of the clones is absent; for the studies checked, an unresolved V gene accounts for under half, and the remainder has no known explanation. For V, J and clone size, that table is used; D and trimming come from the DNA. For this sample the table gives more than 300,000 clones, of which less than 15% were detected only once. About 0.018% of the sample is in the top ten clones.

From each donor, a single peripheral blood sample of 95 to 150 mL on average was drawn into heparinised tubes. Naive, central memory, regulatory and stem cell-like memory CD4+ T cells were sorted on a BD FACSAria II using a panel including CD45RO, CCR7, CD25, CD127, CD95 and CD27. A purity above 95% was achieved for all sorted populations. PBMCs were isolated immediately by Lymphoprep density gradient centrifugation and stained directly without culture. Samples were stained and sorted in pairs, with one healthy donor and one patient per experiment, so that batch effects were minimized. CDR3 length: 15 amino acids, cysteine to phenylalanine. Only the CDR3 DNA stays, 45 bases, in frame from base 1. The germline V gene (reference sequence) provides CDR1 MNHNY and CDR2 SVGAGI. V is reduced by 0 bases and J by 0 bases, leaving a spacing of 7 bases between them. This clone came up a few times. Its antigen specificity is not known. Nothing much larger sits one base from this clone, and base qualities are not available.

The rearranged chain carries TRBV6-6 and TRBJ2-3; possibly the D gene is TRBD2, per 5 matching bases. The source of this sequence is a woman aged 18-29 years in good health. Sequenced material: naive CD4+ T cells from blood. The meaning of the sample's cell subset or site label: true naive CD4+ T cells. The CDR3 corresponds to CASSYSSGSTDTQYF. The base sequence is TGTGCCAGCAGTTACTCCTCGGGAAGCACAGATACGCAGTATTTT.